Listed below are T cell receptor beta chains from one sample, sequenced in a study of shared clonotypes between healthy human individuals. Some clones are missing from TCRdb's copy, which holds only in-frame ones; the method was immunoSEQ multiplex PCR. There are approximately 1,500,000 clones in the sample; roughly 96% occur only once, and approximately 1% lies in the top ten. The specimen was naive CD4+ T cells sorted from blood. Receptors were obtained from a man aged 30 to 45 in good health. CDR3s include the opening cysteine and the closing phenylalanine or tryptophan. Each record gives: clone size, J gene, CDR3 length, D gene, V gene, CDR3 protein, CDR3 DNA. D genes are given only for firm matches. Only part of the rows carry a size: once, few, many, or a class if the clone is expanded.

clone size: -; J gene: TRBJ2-5; CDR3 length: 17; D gene: TRBD2; V gene: TRBV19; CDR3 protein: CASSIGGSGSRGETQYF; CDR3 DNA: TGTGCCAGTAGTATAGGTGGTAGCGGGAGCCGAGGGGAGACCCAGTACTTC
clone size: once; J gene: TRBJ1-1; CDR3 length: 14; D gene: -; V gene: TRBV6-5; CDR3 protein: CASLDGARTTEAFF; CDR3 DNA: TGTGCCAGCCTTGACGGGGCACGGACGACTGAAGCTTTCTTT
clone size: -; J gene: TRBJ2-7; CDR3 length: 14; D gene: TRBD1; V gene: TRBV9; CDR3 protein: CASSGRGQGYEQYF; CDR3 DNA: TGTGCCAGCAGCGGACGGGGACAGGGCTACGAGCAGTACTTC
clone size: -; J gene: TRBJ2-2; CDR3 length: 13; D gene: -; V gene: TRBV7-2; CDR3 protein: CASSLSMAGELFF; CDR3 DNA: TGTGCCAGCAGCTTATCCATGGCCGGGGAGCTGTTTTTT
clone size: once; J gene: TRBJ2-7; CDR3 length: 15; D gene: -; V gene: TRBV5-1; CDR3 protein: CASSLAAGGIYEQYF; CDR3 DNA: TGCGCCAGCAGCTTGGCGGCAGGTGGGATCTACGAGCAGTACTTC
clone size: -; J gene: TRBJ2-5; CDR3 length: 13; D gene: -; V gene: TRBV5-6; CDR3 protein: CASSSARGETQYF; CDR3 DNA: TGTGCCAGCAGCTCGGCACGGGGGGAGACCCAGTACTTC
clone size: -; J gene: TRBJ1-1; CDR3 length: 16; D gene: -; V gene: TRBV11-2; CDR3 protein: CASSFRSGGRNTEAFF; CDR3 DNA: TGTGCCAGCAGCTTCAGGTCTGGGGGCCGGAACACTGAAGCTTTCTTT
clone size: -; J gene: TRBJ1-1; CDR3 length: 14; D gene: TRBD1; V gene: TRBV5-1; CDR3 protein: CASKSGGTAIEAFF; CDR3 DNA: TGCGCCAGCAAATCGGGTGGGACAGCTATTGAAGCTTTCTTT
clone size: -; J gene: TRBJ2-3; CDR3 length: 12; D gene: -; V gene: TRBV6-1; CDR3 protein: CASSESQSTQYF; CDR3 DNA: TGTGCCAGCAGTGAATCGCAGTCTACGCAGTATTTT
clone size: -; J gene: TRBJ1-4; CDR3 length: 15; D gene: -; V gene: TRBV18; CDR3 protein: CASSPSGGSDEKLFF; CDR3 DNA: TGTGCCAGCTCTCCTTCGGGAGGATCTGATGAAAAACTGTTTTTT
clone size: -; J gene: TRBJ2-1; CDR3 length: 18; D gene: TRBD2; V gene: TRBV29-1; CDR3 protein: CSVVGALKREGPHNEQFF; CDR3 DNA: TGCAGCGTTGTAGGGGCTCTGAAGCGGGAGGGGCCGCACAATGAGCAGTTCTTC
clone size: -; J gene: TRBJ1-1; CDR3 length: 13; D gene: -; V gene: TRBV5-5; CDR3 protein: CASSEGSRTEAFF; CDR3 DNA: TGTGCCAGCAGCGAGGGCAGTCGGACTGAAGCTTTCTTT
clone size: -; J gene: TRBJ2-1; CDR3 length: 16; D gene: TRBD2; V gene: TRBV18; CDR3 protein: CASSPTSGSLNNEQFF; CDR3 DNA: TGTGCCAGCTCACCAACCAGCGGGAGTCTAAACAATGAGCAGTTCTTC
clone size: -; J gene: TRBJ2-1; CDR3 length: 16; D gene: TRBD2; V gene: TRBV7-3; CDR3 protein: CASSLSRLAGANEQFF; CDR3 DNA: TGTGCCAGCAGCTTAAGTCGACTAGCGGGAGCTAATGAGCAGTTCTTC
clone size: -; J gene: TRBJ2-1; CDR3 length: 13; D gene: TRBD2; V gene: TRBV19; CDR3 protein: CASSPGLGYEQFF; CDR3 DNA: TGTGCCAGTAGTCCGGGACTAGGCTATGAGCAGTTCTTC
clone size: -; J gene: TRBJ2-4; CDR3 length: 15; D gene: -; V gene: TRBV5-4; CDR3 protein: CASSSPSLNGNIQYF; CDR3 DNA: TGTGCCAGCAGCTCTCCCAGTCTTAATGGAAACATTCAGTACTTC
clone size: -; J gene: TRBJ2-3; CDR3 length: 14; D gene: TRBD2; V gene: TRBV7-9; CDR3 protein: CASSQGLATDTQYF; CDR3 DNA: TGTGCCAGCAGCCAGGGACTAGCCACAGATACGCAGTATTTT
clone size: -; J gene: TRBJ2-1; CDR3 length: 17; D gene: -; V gene: TRBV5-8; CDR3 protein: CASSLYRTKNSYNEQFF; CDR3 DNA: TGTGCCAGCAGCTTGTACAGGACCAAAAACTCCTACAATGAGCAGTTCTTC
clone size: -; J gene: TRBJ2-1; CDR3 length: 16; D gene: TRBD1; V gene: TRBV7-6; CDR3 protein: CASSSRLRDSYNEQFF; CDR3 DNA: TGTGCCAGCAGCTCACGACTCAGGGACAGCTACAATGAGCAGTTCTTC
clone size: -; J gene: TRBJ2-6; CDR3 length: 16; D gene: -; V gene: TRBV19; CDR3 protein: CASSIMRISGANVLTF; CDR3 DNA: TGTGCCAGTAGTATTATGAGGATCTCTGGGGCCAACGTCCTGACTTTC
clone size: -; J gene: TRBJ2-7; CDR3 length: 12; D gene: -; V gene: TRBV5-1; CDR3 protein: CASSAPGPHFDF; CDR3 DNA: TGCGCCAGCAGCGCCCCGGGACCTCATTTTGACTTC
clone size: -; J gene: TRBJ1-4; CDR3 length: 15; D gene: -; V gene: TRBV15; CDR3 protein: CATSREWQGGEKLFF; CDR3 DNA: TGTGCCACCAGCAGAGAGTGGCAGGGAGGTGAAAAACTGTTTTTT
clone size: -; J gene: TRBJ1-1; CDR3 length: 14; D gene: -; V gene: TRBV9; CDR3 protein: CASSVAPGRTEAFF; CDR3 DNA: TGTGCCAGCAGCGTAGCCCCAGGGAGGACTGAAGCTTTCTTT
clone size: -; J gene: TRBJ2-7; CDR3 length: 15; D gene: TRBD2; V gene: TRBV9; CDR3 protein: CASSVGGDRSLEQYF; CDR3 DNA: TGTGCCAGCAGCGTTGGGGGGGACCGTTCTCTGGAGCAGTACTTC
clone size: -; J gene: TRBJ2-7; CDR3 length: 15; D gene: -; V gene: TRBV7-2; CDR3 protein: CASSLVVQGSYEQYF; CDR3 DNA: TGTGCCAGCAGCTTAGTAGTCCAGGGTTCCTACGAGCAGTACTTC
clone size: -; J gene: TRBJ1-1; CDR3 length: 11; D gene: -; V gene: TRBV7-2; CDR3 protein: CARGVPTEAFF; CDR3 DNA: TGTGCCAGAGGGGTTCCCACTGAAGCTTTCTTT
clone size: -; J gene: TRBJ2-5; CDR3 length: 15; D gene: TRBD2; V gene: TRBV27; CDR3 protein: CASSSTSGPLGTQYF; CDR3 DNA: TGTGCCAGCAGTTCGACTAGCGGGCCCCTGGGGACCCAGTACTTC
clone size: -; J gene: TRBJ1-5; CDR3 length: 14; D gene: -; V gene: TRBV28; CDR3 protein: CASGPGRLVQPQHF; CDR3 DNA: TGTGCCAGCGGACCAGGGAGGCTGGTACAGCCCCAGCATTTT
clone size: -; J gene: TRBJ2-3; CDR3 length: 15; D gene: -; V gene: TRBV6-4; CDR3 protein: CASSAGETGGDTQYF; CDR3 DNA: TGTGCCAGCAGTGCGGGAGAAACCGGCGGAGATACGCAGTATTTT
clone size: -; J gene: TRBJ2-1; CDR3 length: 15; D gene: -; V gene: TRBV18; CDR3 protein: CASSPLGSSYNEQFF; CDR3 DNA: TGTGCCAGCTCACCACTGGGCAGCTCCTACAATGAGCAGTTCTTC
clone size: -; J gene: TRBJ2-5; CDR3 length: 16; D gene: -; V gene: TRBV9; CDR3 protein: CASSVVDSYFGETQYF; CDR3 DNA: -
clone size: -; J gene: TRBJ2-5; CDR3 length: 13; D gene: TRBD2; V gene: TRBV2; CDR3 protein: CASTLLAEETQYF; CDR3 DNA: TGTGCCAGCACCCTACTAGCGGAAGAGACCCAGTACTTC
clone size: -; J gene: TRBJ1-3; CDR3 length: 13; D gene: -; V gene: TRBV7-6; CDR3 protein: CASSPLEGNTIYF; CDR3 DNA: TGTGCCAGCAGCCCGCTCGAGGGAAACACCATATATTTT
clone size: few; J gene: TRBJ2-2; CDR3 length: 12; D gene: -; V gene: TRBV30; CDR3 protein: CAGTSWNGELFF; CDR3 DNA: TGTGCCGGGACCTCTTGGAACGGGGAGCTGTTTTTT
clone size: -; J gene: TRBJ1-4; CDR3 length: 15; D gene: -; V gene: TRBV7-9; CDR3 protein: CASTLTTGNNEKLFF; CDR3 DNA: TGTGCCAGCACCCTAACGACAGGAAACAATGAAAAACTGTTTTTT
clone size: -; J gene: TRBJ2-1; CDR3 length: 14; D gene: -; V gene: TRBV30; CDR3 protein: CASKRLQSYNEQFF; CDR3 DNA: TGTGCCTCAAAGAGACTCCAAAGTTACAATGAGCAGTTCTTC
clone size: -; J gene: TRBJ2-7; CDR3 length: 14; D gene: -; V gene: TRBV6-5; CDR3 protein: CASSYNGIPYEQYF; CDR3 DNA: TGTGCCAGCAGTTACAACGGAATCCCCTACGAGCAGTACTTC
clone size: -; J gene: TRBJ2-2; CDR3 length: 13; D gene: TRBD2; V gene: TRBV19; CDR3 protein: CGSGSWTTGELFF; CDR3 DNA: TGTGGGAGCGGGAGTTGGACAACCGGGGAGCTGTTTTTT
clone size: -; J gene: TRBJ2-3; CDR3 length: 11; D gene: -; V gene: TRBV29-1; CDR3 protein: CSVGTTDTQYF; CDR3 DNA: TGCAGCGTAGGGACAACAGATACGCAGTATTTT
clone size: -; J gene: TRBJ2-1; CDR3 length: 14; D gene: TRBD2; V gene: TRBV28; CDR3 protein: CASSPGLAGNYEFF; CDR3 DNA: TGTGCCAGCAGTCCCGGACTAGCGGGAAACTACGAGTTCTTC
clone size: -; J gene: TRBJ2-1; CDR3 length: 14; D gene: -; V gene: TRBV2; CDR3 protein: CASLGTKDFNEQFF; CDR3 DNA: TGTGCCAGCCTCGGGACAAAGGACTTCAATGAGCAGTTCTTC
clone size: once; J gene: TRBJ1-5; CDR3 length: 15; D gene: -; V gene: TRBV6-1; CDR3 protein: CASSEGLLSNQPQHF; CDR3 DNA: TGTGCCAGCAGTGAAGGGTTGCTTAGCAATCAGCCCCAGCATTTT
clone size: -; J gene: TRBJ2-1; CDR3 length: 15; D gene: TRBD2; V gene: TRBV28; CDR3 protein: CASSYRLASYNEQFF; CDR3 DNA: TGTGCCAGCAGTTACCGACTAGCGAGCTACAATGAGCAGTTCTTC